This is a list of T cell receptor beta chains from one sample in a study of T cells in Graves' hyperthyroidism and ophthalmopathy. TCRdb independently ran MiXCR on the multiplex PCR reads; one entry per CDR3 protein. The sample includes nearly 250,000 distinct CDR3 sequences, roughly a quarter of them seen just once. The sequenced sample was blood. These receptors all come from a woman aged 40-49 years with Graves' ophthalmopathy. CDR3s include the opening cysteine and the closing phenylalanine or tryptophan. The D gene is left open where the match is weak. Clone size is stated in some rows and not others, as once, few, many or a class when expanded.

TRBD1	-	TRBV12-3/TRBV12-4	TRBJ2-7	CASSLSGQRRVYEQYF	TGTGCCAGCAGTTTGTCGGGACAGCGACGGGTTTACGAGCAGTACTTC
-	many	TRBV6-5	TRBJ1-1	CASSYSGGNPFF	TGTGCCAGCAGTTACTCAGGGGGAAACCCTTTCTTT
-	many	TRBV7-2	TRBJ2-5	CASRRGQLGTQYF	TGTGCCAGCAGAAGAGGGCAGCTTGGGACCCAGTACTTC
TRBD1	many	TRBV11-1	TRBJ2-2	CASSPRTGGNTGELFF	TGTGCCAGCAGCCCCCGGACAGGGGGGAACACCGGGGAGCTGTTTTTT
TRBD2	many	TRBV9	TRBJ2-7	CASSASGRAEQYF	TGTGCCAGCAGCGCTAGCGGGAGGGCCGAGCAGTACTTC
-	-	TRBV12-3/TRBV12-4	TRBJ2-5	CASSKGTRQETQYF	TGTGCCAGCAGCAAGGGGACCCGCCAAGAGACCCAGTACTTC
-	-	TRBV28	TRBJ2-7	CASSFRGGNEQYF	TGTGCCAGCAGTTTCAGGGGGGGCAACGAGCAGTACTTC
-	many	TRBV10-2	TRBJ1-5	CASSESGVGVSNQPQHF	TGCGCCAGCAGTGAATCTGGTGTGGGCGTGAGCAATCAGCCCCAGCATTTT
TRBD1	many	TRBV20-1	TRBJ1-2	CSAGTGDNYGYTF	TGCAGTGCTGGGACAGGGGACAACTATGGCTACACCTTC
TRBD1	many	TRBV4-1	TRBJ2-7	CASSQYEGDSSHEQYF	TGCGCCAGCAGCCAATATGAGGGGGACAGTTCGCACGAGCAGTACTTC
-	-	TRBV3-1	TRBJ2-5	CASSQEMAGSETQYF	TGTGCCAGCAGCCAAGAAATGGCAGGGTCCGAGACCCAGTACTTC
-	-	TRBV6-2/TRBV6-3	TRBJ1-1	CASRRTGMGAFF	TGTGCCAGCAGACGTACAGGGATGGGAGCTTTCTTT
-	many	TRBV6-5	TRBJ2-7	CASSSGDHEQYF	TGTGCCAGCAGTTCGGGGGACCACGAGCAGTACTTC
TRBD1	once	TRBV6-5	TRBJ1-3	CASSSGTGGGNTIYF	TGTGCCAGCAGTTCCGGGACAGGGGGTGGAAACACCATATATTTT
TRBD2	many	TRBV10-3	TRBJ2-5	CAISGELADQETQYF	TGTGCCATCAGTGGGGAACTAGCGGACCAAGAGACCCAGTACTTC
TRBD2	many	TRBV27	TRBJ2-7	CASSLSRDYRDYEQYF	TGTGCCAGCAGTTTATCGAGGGACTACAGAGACTACGAGCAGTACTTC
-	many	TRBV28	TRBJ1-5	CASSSSAGQEPQHF	TGTGCCAGCAGTTCGTCCGCGGGGCAGGAGCCCCAGCATTTT
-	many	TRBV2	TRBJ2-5	CASSDLRRDQETQYF	TGTGCCAGCAGTGATCTCAGGAGGGACCAAGAGACCCAGTACTTC
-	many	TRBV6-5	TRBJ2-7	CASIGGAGYEQYF	TGTGCCAGCATCGGGGGAGCGGGCTACGAGCAGTACTTC
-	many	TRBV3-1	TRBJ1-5	CASSQVPNQPQHF	TGTGCCAGCAGCCAAGTACCCAATCAGCCCCAGCATTTT
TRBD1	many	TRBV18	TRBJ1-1	CASSPGVSRGDTEAFF	TGTGCCAGCTCACCCGGTGTGAGCAGGGGGGACACTGAAGCTTTCTTT
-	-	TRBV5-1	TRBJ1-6	CASSPEIMRTSYNSPLHF	TGCGCCAGCAGCCCGGAGATTATGCGGACCTCCTATAATTCACCCCTCCACTTT
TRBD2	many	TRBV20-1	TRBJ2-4	CSARLAGMENIQYF	TGCAGTGCTAGACTAGCGGGGATGGAAAACATTCAGTACTTC
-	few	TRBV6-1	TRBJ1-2	CASSSLRVDGYTF	TGTGCCAGCAGCTCCCTCAGGGTCGATGGCTACACCTTC